This is a list of T cell receptor beta chains from one sample in a study of cytomegalovirus exposure and HLA in healthy donors. Sequencing used immunoSEQ multiplex PCR; TCRdb keeps in-frame clones, though not all of them. This repertoire shows fewer than 350,000 clones, roughly 90% found once; its top ten account for approximately 2.4%. Sequencing was carried out using PBMCs. The receptors originated from a woman aged 18 to 35 in good health and CMV-seronegative. CDR3s include the opening cysteine and the closing phenylalanine or tryptophan. The D gene is left open where the match is weak. Only some rows state a clone size, as once, few, many or a class for expanded clones.

d_gene | j_gene | abundance | v_gene | CDR3aa | CDR3nt
. | TRBJ1-6 | . | TRBV6-4 | CASSEDSGSSYNSPLHF | TGTGCCAGCAGTGAAGACTCTGGGAGCTCCTACAATTCACCCCTCCACTTT
. | TRBJ2-7 | . | TRBV7-8 | CASSGQYSYEQYF | TGTGCCAGCAGCGGACAGTACTCCTACGAGCAGTACTTC
TRBD1 | TRBJ2-7 | . | TRBV27 | CASSFLGQGPYEQYF | TGTGCCAGCAGTTTTTTAGGACAGGGCCCCTACGAGCAGTACTTC
TRBD2 | TRBJ2-7 | . | TRBV9 | CASSVTGLAYEQYF | TGTGCCAGCAGCGTGACGGGACTAGCCTACGAGCAGTACTTC
TRBD1 | TRBJ1-1 | . | TRBV27 | CASSLVPERGHTEAFF | TGTGCCAGCAGTTTAGTCCCCGAGAGGGGGCACACTGAAGCTTTCTTT
TRBD1 | TRBJ1-5 | few | TRBV6-4 | CASSDSWSRFLGQGVSGRNQPQHF | TGTGCCAGCAGTGACTCGTGGTCGCGTTTTTTGGGACAGGGGGTTTCTGGACGCAATCAGCCCCAGCATTTT
TRBD1 | TRBJ1-2 | few | TRBV27 | CASSPTGVRREGYTF | TGTGCCAGCAGCCCCACAGGGGTCAGAAGGGAGGGCTACACCTTC
TRBD2 | TRBJ2-5 | . | TRBV11-1 | CASRGLGETQYF | TGTGCCAGCAGGGGACTAGGGGAGACCCAGTACTTC
TRBD1 | TRBJ2-7 | . | TRBV2 | CASSTISRGPSSYEQYF | TGTGCCAGCAGTACGATCAGCAGGGGGCCTAGCTCCTACGAGCAGTACTTC
. | TRBJ1-4 | . | TRBV25-1 | CASSETEFFNEKLFF | TGTGCCAGCAGTGAGACGGAGTTCTTTAATGAAAAACTGTTTTTT
. | TRBJ2-7 | . | TRBV7-4 | CASSFRQRSYEQYF | TGTGCCAGCAGCTTTAGACAGAGATCCTACGAGCAGTACTTC
. | TRBJ1-5 | . | TRBV19 | CASRRAPAKGSGQPQHF | TGTGCCAGTAGACGCGCCCCGGCTAAAGGGAGCGGCCAGCCCCAGCATTTT
. | TRBJ2-7 | . | TRBV30 | CAWSPRQLEFYEQYF | TGTGCCTGGAGTCCGCGACAGCTTGAGTTCTACGAGCAGTACTTC
TRBD1 | TRBJ1-2 | . | TRBV5-1 | CAKPGQGMYGYTF | TGCGCCAAGCCGGGACAGGGCATGTATGGCTACACCTTC
TRBD2 | TRBJ2-3 | . | TRBV5-1 | CASRQGFFFSGGVPKTDTQYF | TGCGCCAGCAGGCAGGGGTTCTTCTTTAGCGGGGGGGTCCCGAAAACAGATACGCAGTATTTT
. | TRBJ2-5 | . | TRBV6-5 | CASSAGETQYF | TGTGCCAGCAGTGCCGGAGAGACCCAGTACTTC
TRBD2 | TRBJ2-7 | . | TRBV20-1 | CSASGGYEQYF | TGCAGTGCCTCGGGGGGCTACGAGCAGTACTTC
. | TRBJ1-1 | . | TRBV27 | CASSFFGGEAFF | TGTGCCAGCAGTTTTTTCGGAGGGGAAGCTTTCTTT
. | TRBJ1-1 | once | TRBV5-1 | CASRDGGGDEAFF | TGCGCCAGCAGGGACGGGGGGGGCGATGAAGCTTTCTTT
. | TRBJ1-4 | . | TRBV25-1 | CASSERSREEKLFF | TGTGCCAGCAGTGAACGGTCCCGCGAGGAAAAACTGTTTTTT
TRBD2 | TRBJ2-1 | once | TRBV6-5 | CASSFPRGGRDNEQFF | TGTGCCAGCAGTTTTCCGCGGGGGGGCCGGGACAATGAGCAGTTCTTC
. | TRBJ1-1 | . | TRBV19 | CASSIPGMNTEAFF | TGTGCCAGTAGTATTCCGGGGATGAACACTGAAGCTTTCTTT
TRBD1 | TRBJ2-5 | . | TRBV7-7 | CASSPRTGGSKETQYF | TGTGCCAGCAGCCCCCGGACAGGGGGCAGTAAAGAGACCCAGTACTTC
TRBD2 | TRBJ2-5 | . | TRBV18 | CASSPQSPGLARQETQYF | TGTGCCAGCTCACCACAATCCCCGGGACTAGCGCGACAAGAGACCCAGTACTTC
TRBD2 | TRBJ2-1 | . | TRBV4-1 | CASSQPLAGGYNEQFF | TGCGCCAGCAGCCAACCACTAGCGGGGGGATACAATGAGCAGTTCTTC
. | TRBJ1-2 | few | TRBV6-6 | CASSYSDRPPYGYTF | TGTGCCAGCAGTTACTCGGACAGACCGCCCTATGGCTACACCTTC
TRBD1 | TRBJ1-5 | . | TRBV2 | CATRQGGNQPQHF | TGTGCCACCCGACAGGGAGGCAATCAGCCCCAGCATTTT
TRBD2 | TRBJ2-5 | . | TRBV7-7 | CASSSGGSLQETQYF | TGTGCTAGCAGCTCGGGGGGGAGCCTCCAAGAGACCCAGTACTTC
TRBD2 | TRBJ2-7 | . | TRBV27 | CASSLTGGSSYEQYF | TGTGCCAGCAGTCTCACCGGGGGGAGCTCCTACGAGCAGTACTTC
. | TRBJ1-3 | . | TRBV4-1 | CASSQDNRWKGNTIYF | TGCGCCAGCAGCCAAGACAACAGATGGAAAGGAAACACCATATATTTT
. | TRBJ1-6 | . | TRBV5-6 | CASSWTADNSPLHF | TGTGCCAGCAGCTGGACAGCGGATAATTCACCCCTCCACTTT
. | TRBJ2-7 | . | TRBV5-1 | CASRASPRESYEQYF | TGCGCCAGCAGAGCCTCACCCAGGGAATCCTACGAGCAGTACTTC
. | TRBJ2-7 | . | TRBV30 | CAWSSGGAYEQYF | TGTGCCTGGAGTAGCGGTGGTGCCTACGAGCAGTACTTC
. | TRBJ2-7 | . | TRBV5-6 | CASRLDSSNRYEQYF | TGTGCCAGCAGACTGGACAGCTCCAACCGCTACGAGCAGTACTTC
. | TRBJ2-1 | . | TRBV11-2 | CASSESAAGFAQFF | TGTGCCAGCAGCGAATCTGCCGCAGGGTTTGCGCAGTTCTTC
TRBD1 | TRBJ1-6 | . | TRBV7-9 | CASSFTTTGTNSPLHF | TGTGCCAGCAGTTTCACTACGACAGGGACTAATTCACCCCTCCACTTT
. | TRBJ1-6 | . | TRBV7-7 | CASSLVAGHWSRNFNSPLHF | TGTGCTAGCAGCTTAGTAGCGGGACACTGGTCCCGCAATTTTAATTCACCCCTCCACTTT
. | TRBJ1-1 | . | TRBV5-1 | CASSQQANTEAFF | TGCGCCAGCAGCCAACAGGCGAACACTGAAGCTTTCTTT
TRBD1 | TRBJ1-1 | . | TRBV5-1 | CASSSQGARTEAFF | TGCGCCAGCAGCTCACAGGGGGCGCGGACTGAAGCTTTCTTT
. | TRBJ1-1 | . | TRBV27 | CASSLTGTEAFF | TGTGCCAGCAGTTTAACAGGGACTGAAGCTTTCTTT
. | TRBJ1-5 | . | TRBV2 | CASSESLGGNQPQHF | TGTGCCAGCAGTGAAAGCCTGGGCGGCAATCAGCCCCAGCATTTT
TRBD1 | TRBJ2-7 | . | TRBV30 | CAWGGLGQGRPYEQYF | TGTGCCTGGGGAGGACTGGGACAGGGCCGACCCTACGAGCAGTACTTC
. | TRBJ1-4 | . | TRBV6-5 | CASSYRGGQENEKLFF | TGTGCCAGCAGTTACCGCGGAGGCCAAGAGAATGAAAAACTGTTTTTT
. | TRBJ1-4 | . | TRBV2 | CASSEGLINEKLFF | TGTGCCAGCTCAGAGGGACTGATTAATGAAAAACTGTTTTTT
. | TRBJ2-3 | . | TRBV6-4 | CASSEQGDTQYF | TGTGCCAGCAGCGAGCAGGGAGATACGCAGTATTTT
. | TRBJ2-7 | . | TRBV2 | CASAGTRAYEQYF | TGTGCCAGTGCCGGGACACGGGCCTACGAGCAGTACTTC